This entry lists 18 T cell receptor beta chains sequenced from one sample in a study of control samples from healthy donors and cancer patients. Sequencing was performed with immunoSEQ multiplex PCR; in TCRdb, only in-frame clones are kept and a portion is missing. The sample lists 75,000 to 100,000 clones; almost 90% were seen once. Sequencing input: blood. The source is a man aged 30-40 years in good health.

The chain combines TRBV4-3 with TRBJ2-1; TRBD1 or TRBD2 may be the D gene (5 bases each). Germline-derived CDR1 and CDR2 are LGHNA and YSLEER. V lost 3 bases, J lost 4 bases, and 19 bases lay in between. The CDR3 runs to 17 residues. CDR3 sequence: CASSQEDTTISYNEQFF. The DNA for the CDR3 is TGCGCCAGCAGCCAGGAGGACACAACAATAAGTTACAATGAGCAGTTCTTC.

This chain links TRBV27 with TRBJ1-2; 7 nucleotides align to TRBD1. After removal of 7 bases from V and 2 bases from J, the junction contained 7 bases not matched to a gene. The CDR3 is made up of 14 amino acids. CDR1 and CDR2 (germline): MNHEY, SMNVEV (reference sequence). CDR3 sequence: CASKTGAKNYGYTF. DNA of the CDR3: TGTGCCAGCAAAACAGGGGCTAAGAACTATGGCTACACCTTC.

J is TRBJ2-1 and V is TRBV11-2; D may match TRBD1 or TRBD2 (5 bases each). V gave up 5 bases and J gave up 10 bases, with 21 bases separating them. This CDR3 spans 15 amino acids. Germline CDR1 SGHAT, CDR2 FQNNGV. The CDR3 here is CASSPLGPPHVEQFF. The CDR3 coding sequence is TGTGCCAGCAGCCCCCTGGGACCCCCGCACGTGGAGCAGTTCTTC.

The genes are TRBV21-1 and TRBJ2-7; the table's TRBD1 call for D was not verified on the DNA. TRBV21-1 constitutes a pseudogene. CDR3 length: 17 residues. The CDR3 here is CASSNLGQNSLPYEQYF. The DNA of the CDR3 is TGTGCCAGCAGCAACCTAGGACAGAACTCTCTCCCCTACGAGCAGTACTTC.

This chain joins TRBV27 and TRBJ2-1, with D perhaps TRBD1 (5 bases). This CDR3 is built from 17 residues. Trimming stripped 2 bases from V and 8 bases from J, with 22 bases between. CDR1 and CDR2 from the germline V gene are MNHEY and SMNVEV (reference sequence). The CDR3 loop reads CASSLAAWGSLQYEQFF. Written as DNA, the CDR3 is TGTGCCAGCAGTTTAGCGGCCTGGGGCAGCCTACAGTATGAGCAGTTCTTC.

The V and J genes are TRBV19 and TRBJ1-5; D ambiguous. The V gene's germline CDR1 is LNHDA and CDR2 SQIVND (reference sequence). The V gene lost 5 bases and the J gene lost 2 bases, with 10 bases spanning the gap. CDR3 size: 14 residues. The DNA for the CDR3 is TGTGCCAGTAGTGGGTCCGTAGGCAATCAGCCCCAGCATTTT. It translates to CASSGSVGNQPQHF.

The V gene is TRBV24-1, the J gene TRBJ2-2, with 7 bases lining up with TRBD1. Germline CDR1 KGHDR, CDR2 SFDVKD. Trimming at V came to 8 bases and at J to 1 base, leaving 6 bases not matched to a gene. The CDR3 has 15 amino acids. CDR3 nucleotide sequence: TGTGCCACCAAGCAAGGACAGGAGAACACCGGGGAGCTGTTTTTT. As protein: CATKQGQENTGELFF.

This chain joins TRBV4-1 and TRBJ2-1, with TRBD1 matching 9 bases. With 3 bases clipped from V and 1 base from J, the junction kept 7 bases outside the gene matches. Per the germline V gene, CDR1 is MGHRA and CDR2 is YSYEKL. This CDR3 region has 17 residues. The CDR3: CASSHLTGGRSYNEQFF. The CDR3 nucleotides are TGCGCCAGCAGCCACCTTACAGGGGGCCGGTCCTACAATGAGCAGTTCTTC.

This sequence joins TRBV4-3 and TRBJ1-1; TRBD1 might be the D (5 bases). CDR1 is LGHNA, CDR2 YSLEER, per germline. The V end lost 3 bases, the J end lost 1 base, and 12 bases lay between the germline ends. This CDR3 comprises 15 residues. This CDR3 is CASSHQGYRNTEAFF. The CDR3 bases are TGCGCCAGCAGCCATCAGGGCTATCGGAACACTGAAGCTTTCTTT.

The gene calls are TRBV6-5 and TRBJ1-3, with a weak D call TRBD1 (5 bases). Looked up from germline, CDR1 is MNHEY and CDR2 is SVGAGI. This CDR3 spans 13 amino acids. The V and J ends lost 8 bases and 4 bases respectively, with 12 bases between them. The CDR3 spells CASPSGGGNTIYF. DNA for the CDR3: TGTGCCAGCCCCTCGGGGGGAGGAAACACCATATATTTT.

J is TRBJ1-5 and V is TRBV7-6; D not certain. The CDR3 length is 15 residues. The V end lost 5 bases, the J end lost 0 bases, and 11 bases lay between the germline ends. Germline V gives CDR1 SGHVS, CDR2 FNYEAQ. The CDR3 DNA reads TGTGCCAGCAGCCCCCGGGGTCATAGCAATCAGCCCCAGCATTTT. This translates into CASSPRGHSNQPQHF.

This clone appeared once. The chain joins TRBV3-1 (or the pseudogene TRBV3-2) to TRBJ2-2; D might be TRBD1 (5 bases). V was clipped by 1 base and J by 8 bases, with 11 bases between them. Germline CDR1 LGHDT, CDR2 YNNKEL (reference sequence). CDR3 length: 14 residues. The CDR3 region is CASSQGVRAGELFF. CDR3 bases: TGTGCCAGCAGCCAAGGTGTCAGGGCTGGGGAGCTGTTTTTT.

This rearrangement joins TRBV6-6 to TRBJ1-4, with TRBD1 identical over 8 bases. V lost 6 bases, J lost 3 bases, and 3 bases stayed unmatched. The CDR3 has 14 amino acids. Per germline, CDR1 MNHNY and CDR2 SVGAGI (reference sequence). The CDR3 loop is CASRWTGSNEKLFF. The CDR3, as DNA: TGTGCCAGCAGGTGGACAGGGTCTAATGAAAAACTGTTTTTT.

This chain's CDR3 is CASSYGGQGGTEAFF. The CDR3 DNA reads TGTGCCAGCAGTTACGGGGGACAGGGGGGCACTGAAGCTTTCTTT. This chain uses TRBV6-6 with TRBJ1-1, with 11 bases that match TRBD1. Looked up from germline, CDR1 is MNHNY and CDR2 is SVGAGI (reference sequence). The CDR3 has 15 residues. Trimming removed 2 bases from V and 4 bases from J; junction bases left unmatched: 3.

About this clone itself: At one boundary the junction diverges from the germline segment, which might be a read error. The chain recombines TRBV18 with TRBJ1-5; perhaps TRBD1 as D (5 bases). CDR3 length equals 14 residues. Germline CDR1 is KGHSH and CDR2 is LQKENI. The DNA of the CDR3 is TGTGCCAGCTCACCACAGCAGGGCAATGAGCCCCAGCATTTT. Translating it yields CASSPQQGNEPQHF.

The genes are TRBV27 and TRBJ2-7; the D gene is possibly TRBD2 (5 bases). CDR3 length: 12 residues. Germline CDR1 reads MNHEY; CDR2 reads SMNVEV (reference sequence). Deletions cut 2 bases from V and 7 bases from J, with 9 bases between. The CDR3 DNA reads TGTGCCAGCAGTTTACGGGCGGGTGAGCAGTACTTC. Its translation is CASSLRAGEQYF.

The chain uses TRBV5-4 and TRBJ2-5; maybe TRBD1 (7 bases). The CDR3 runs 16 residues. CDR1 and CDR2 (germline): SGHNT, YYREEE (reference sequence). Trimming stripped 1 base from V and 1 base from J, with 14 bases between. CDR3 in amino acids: CASSLKQGGLQETQYF. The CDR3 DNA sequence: TGTGCCAGCAGCTTGAAGCAGGGGGGCCTCCAAGAGACCCAGTACTTC. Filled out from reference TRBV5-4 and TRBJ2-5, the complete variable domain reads ETGVTQSPTHLIKTRGQQVTLRCSSQSGHNTVSWYQQALGQGPQFIFQYYREEENGRGNFPPRFSGLQFPNYSSELNVNALELDDSALYLCASSLKQGGLQETQYFGPGTRLLVL.

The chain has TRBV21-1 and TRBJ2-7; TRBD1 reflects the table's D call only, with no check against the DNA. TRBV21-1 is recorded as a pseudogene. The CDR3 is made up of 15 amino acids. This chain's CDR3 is CASSKEETGAYEQYF. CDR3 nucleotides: TGTGCCAGCAGCAAAGAAGAGACAGGGGCCTACGAGCAGTACTTC.